This T cell receptor (beta chain) was sequenced during a study of blood T cell repertoires in COVID-19. Study summary: PBMCs, B-cell-depleted T cells, or T cells provided the cDNA or gDNA that made up the material.

Per the authors' pipeline: Estimation of nucleated cell counts relied on the amplification of reference gene primers. Sequenced by immunoSEQ multiplex PCR; TCRdb stores in-frame clones only, minus some. That table is the source of V, J and clone size, and D and trimming were worked out from the DNA. The sample has approximately 220,000 clones, approximately 84% seen once. CDR3 length: 14 amino acids. V trimming: 5 bases; J trimming: 5 bases; junction bases outside the gene matches: 5. From germline, CDR1 is SGHTA and CDR2 FQGNSA. The material sequenced was peripheral blood. This clonotype was obtained from an elderly woman with acute or convalescent COVID-19. This sequence joins TRBV7-2 and TRBJ1-4; the match to TRBD1 covers 7 bases. This CDR3 is CASSRDSRNEKLFF. The DNA of the CDR3 is TGTGCCAGCAGCCGGGACAGTAGGAATGAAAAACTGTTTTTT.